This is a list of T cell receptor beta chains from one sample in a study of control samples from healthy donors and cancer patients. Clones were read by immunoSEQ multiplex PCR, and TCRdb kept only the in-frame ones, dropping some. The data show about 34,000 clones, about 85% seen once. The sample taken for sequencing was PBMCs. These receptors were taken from a woman aged 40 to 49 with lung cancer. CDR3s include the opening cysteine and the closing phenylalanine or tryptophan. D genes are given only for firm matches. Clone size is not always given. Where it is, it says once, few, many or a class for expanded clones.

v_call	clone_size	j_call	d_call	cdr3_nt	cdr3_aa
TRBV5-1	.	TRBJ1-1	.	TGCGCCAGCAGCTTGAACAGGGAAGCAGGTGAAGCTTTCTTT	CASSLNREAGEAFF
TRBV6-2/TRBV6-3	once	TRBJ1-5	.	TGTGCCAGCAGTTATTCGAACAGACAGTTAAGCAATCAGCCCCAGCATTTT	CASSYSNRQLSNQPQHF
TRBV28	.	TRBJ1-1	.	TGTGCCAGCAGCCAATACACTGAAGCTTTCTTT	CASSQYTEAFF
TRBV4-1	once	TRBJ2-3	TRBD2	TGCGCCAGCAGCCAACTAGCGGCATACTCCACAGATACGCAGTATTTT	CASSQLAAYSTDTQYF
TRBV28	.	TRBJ1-2	.	TGTGCCAGCAGTTTTCAACAGAACTATGGCTACACCTTC	CASSFQQNYGYTF
TRBV11-2	.	TRBJ1-2	TRBD1	TGTGCCAGCAGCCCGCCGGGACAGGGGAACTATGGCTACACCTTC	CASSPPGQGNYGYTF
TRBV11-3	.	TRBJ2-1	.	TGTGCCAGCAGCTTACCCCCGGGGACGGGGTACAATGAGCAGTTCTTC	CASSLPPGTGYNEQFF
TRBV7-2	.	TRBJ2-1	.	TGTGCCAGCAGCTTACGGGACCCCTACAATGAGCAGTTCTTC	CASSLRDPYNEQFF
TRBV3-1/TRBV3-2	few	TRBJ2-3	.	TGTGCCAGCAGCCAAGATCTCAGGGGAGCAGATACGCAGTATTTT	CASSQDLRGADTQYF
TRBV3-1/TRBV3-2	.	TRBJ1-2	TRBD1	TGTGCCAGCAGCCAGGCCGGGACAGGGCGGGGCTACACCTTC	CASSQAGTGRGYTF
TRBV28	.	TRBJ1-4	.	TGTGCCAGCAGTTTGAGGGGCTTTACTTTCCGAGGAGAGATGGAAAAACTGTTTTTT	CASSLRGFTFRGEMEKLFF
TRBV11-3	.	TRBJ2-1	TRBD2	TGTGCCAGCAGCTTAGATCTTGGGGGGGGCTCCTACAATGAGCAGTTCTTC	CASSLDLGGGSYNEQFF
TRBV4-2	.	TRBJ2-3	.	TGTGCCAGCAGCCAAAGGTGGGGGGGCGGAGCAGATACGCAGTATTTT	CASSQRWGGGADTQYF
TRBV6-1	.	TRBJ2-3	TRBD2	TGTGCCAGCAGTGCCCAAGGGGCGGGGGGGTCAGATACGCAGTATTTT	CASSAQGAGGSDTQYF
TRBV6-2/TRBV6-3	few	TRBJ1-2	TRBD1	TGTGCCAGCAGTTGGGAAGGGGACAGTGATCCAAGAAGCTATGGCTACACCTTC	CASSWEGDSDPRSYGYTF
TRBV6-5	.	TRBJ2-7	TRBD2	TGTGCCAGCAGCCAGGGAGCGGGGTATAACGAGCAGTACTTC	CASSQGAGYNEQYF
TRBV19	.	TRBJ1-2	.	TGTGCCACCGCGGCGGGGGGCATGGATGGCTACACCTTC	CATAAGGMDGYTF
TRBV6-1	.	TRBJ1-2	.	TGTGCCAGCAGTGAAAAGGGGGTCGGGTCATATGGCTACACCTTC	CASSEKGVGSYGYTF
TRBV24-1	few	TRBJ2-1	.	TGTGCCACCAGTCCGGAGGGTAGCTCCTACAATGAGCAGTTCTTC	CATSPEGSSYNEQFF
TRBV3-1/TRBV3-2	once	TRBJ1-6	.	TGTGCCACTTCCCCCGGGACTTATAATTCACCCCTCCACTTT	CATSPGTYNSPLHF
TRBV6-1	few	TRBJ1-5	.	TGTGCCAGCAGTGATCCCTGGGGCAATCAGCCCCAGCATTTT	CASSDPWGNQPQHF
TRBV29-1	.	TRBJ1-2	.	TGCAGCGTTCGGGGGGAAATAAACTATGGCTACACCTTC	CSVRGEINYGYTF
TRBV7-2	.	TRBJ1-3	.	TGTGCCAGCAGCTTAGCTGCGTCGGTTGGAAACACCATATATTTT	CASSLAASVGNTIYF